This T cell receptor (beta chain) came from a study of cytomegalovirus exposure and HLA in healthy donors. Study-wide results and caveats: Analyses of presence/absence relied on an assumption of roughly uniform sequencing depth across donors.

In the PCR, 60 Vbeta and 13 Jbeta primers were used. Using immunoSEQ multiplex PCR, the repertoire was profiled, and TCRdb retains in-frame clones only, with some absent. The table has 95,000 to 100,000 clones, around three quarters seen once. Of note for this clone: Its antigen is not identified.

Sequenced input: PBMCs. This TCR was sampled from a man in his forties or fifties in good health and CMV-seronegative.

The CDR3 DNA sequence: TGTGCCAGCAGCTTAACACGCAACTCCGAGACCCAGTACTTC. This translates into CASSLTRNSETQYF. The chain carries TRBV7-3 and TRBJ2-5; unclear D gene. Trimming left V 0 bases short and J 5 bases short, with 10 bases between. The CDR3 loop spans 14 amino acids. Germline V gene lookup returns CDR1 SGHTA and CDR2 FQGTGA.